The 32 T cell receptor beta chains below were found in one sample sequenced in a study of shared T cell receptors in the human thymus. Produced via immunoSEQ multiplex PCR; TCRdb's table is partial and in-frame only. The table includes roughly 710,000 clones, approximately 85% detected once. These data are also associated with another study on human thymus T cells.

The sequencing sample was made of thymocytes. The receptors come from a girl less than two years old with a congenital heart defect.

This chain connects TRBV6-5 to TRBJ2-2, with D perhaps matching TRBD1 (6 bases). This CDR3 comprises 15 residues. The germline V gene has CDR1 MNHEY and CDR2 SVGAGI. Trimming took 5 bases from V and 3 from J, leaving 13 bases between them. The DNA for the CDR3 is TGTGCCAGCAGTGGTCAGGGGAAGGACACCGGGGAGCTGTTTTTT. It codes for CASSGQGKDTGELFF.

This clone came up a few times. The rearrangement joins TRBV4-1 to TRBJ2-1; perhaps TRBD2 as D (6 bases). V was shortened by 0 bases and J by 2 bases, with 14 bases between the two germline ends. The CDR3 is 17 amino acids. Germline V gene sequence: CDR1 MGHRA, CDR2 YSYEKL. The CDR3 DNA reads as TGCGCCAGCAGCCAAGATCTTTTAGCGGATACCTACAATGAGCAGTTCTTC. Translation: CASSQDLLADTYNEQFF.

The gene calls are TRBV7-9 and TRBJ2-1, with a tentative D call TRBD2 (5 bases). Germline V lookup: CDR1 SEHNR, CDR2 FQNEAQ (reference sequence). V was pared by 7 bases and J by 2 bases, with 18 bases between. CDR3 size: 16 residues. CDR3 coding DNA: TGTGCCAGCACCAACTACGGGGAAAGGCCCTACAATGAGCAGTTCTTC. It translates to CASTNYGERPYNEQFF.

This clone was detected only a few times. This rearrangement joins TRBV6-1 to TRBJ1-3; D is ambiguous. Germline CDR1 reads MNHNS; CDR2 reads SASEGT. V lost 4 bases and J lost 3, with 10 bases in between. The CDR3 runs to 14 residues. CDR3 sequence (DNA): TGTGCCAGCAGTGCGCCGGAGCTTGGAAACACCATATATTTT. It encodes CASSAPELGNTIYF.

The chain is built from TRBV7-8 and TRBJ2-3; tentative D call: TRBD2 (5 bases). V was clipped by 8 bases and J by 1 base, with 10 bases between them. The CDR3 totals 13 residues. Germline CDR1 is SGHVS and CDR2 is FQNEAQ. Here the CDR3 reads CASSGVGTDTQYF. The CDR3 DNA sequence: TGTGCCAGCTCCGGGGTAGGCACAGATACGCAGTATTTT.

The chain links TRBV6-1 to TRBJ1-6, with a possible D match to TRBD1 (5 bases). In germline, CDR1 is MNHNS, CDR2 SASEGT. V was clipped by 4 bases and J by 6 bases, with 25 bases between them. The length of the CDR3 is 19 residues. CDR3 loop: CASSGIVTSSLGGNSPLHF. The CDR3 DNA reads TGTGCCAGCAGTGGTATTGTGACATCTAGCCTCGGGGGTAATTCACCCCTCCACTTT.

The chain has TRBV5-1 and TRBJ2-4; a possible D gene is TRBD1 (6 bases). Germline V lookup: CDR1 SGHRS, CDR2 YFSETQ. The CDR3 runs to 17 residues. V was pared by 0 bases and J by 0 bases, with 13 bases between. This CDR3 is CASSLEGWTVAKNIQYF. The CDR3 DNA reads TGCGCCAGCAGCTTGGAGGGGTGGACAGTAGCCAAAAACATTCAGTACTTC. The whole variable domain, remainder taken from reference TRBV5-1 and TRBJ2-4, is KAGVTQTPRYLIKTRGQQVTLSCSPISGHRSVSWYQQTPGQGLQFLFEYFSETQRNKGNFPGRFSGRQFSNSRSEMNVSTLELGDSALYLCASSLEGWTVAKNIQYFGAGTRLSVL.

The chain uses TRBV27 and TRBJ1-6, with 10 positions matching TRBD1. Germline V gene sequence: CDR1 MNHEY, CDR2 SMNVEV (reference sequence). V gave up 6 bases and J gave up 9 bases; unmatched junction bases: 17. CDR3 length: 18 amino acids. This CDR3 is CASSQGQGSLFRSSPLHF. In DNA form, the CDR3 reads TGTGCCAGCAGCCAGGGACAGGGGTCGTTATTTCGTAGTTCACCCCTCCACTTT.

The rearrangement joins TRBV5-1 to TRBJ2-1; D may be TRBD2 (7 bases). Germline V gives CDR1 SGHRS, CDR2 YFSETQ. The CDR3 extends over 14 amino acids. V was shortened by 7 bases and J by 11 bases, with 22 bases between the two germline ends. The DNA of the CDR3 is TGCGCCAGCGCCCATGGGGGGGCCCCCCGCAAGCAGTTCTTC. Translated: CASAHGGAPRKQFF.

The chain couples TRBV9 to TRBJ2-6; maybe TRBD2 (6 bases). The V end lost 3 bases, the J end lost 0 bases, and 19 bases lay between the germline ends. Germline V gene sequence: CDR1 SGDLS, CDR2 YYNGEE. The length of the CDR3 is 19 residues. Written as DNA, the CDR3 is TGTGCCAGCAGCGCAACATCCGGGACTGGGAACTCTGGGGCCAACGTCCTGACTTTC. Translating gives CASSATSGTGNSGANVLTF.

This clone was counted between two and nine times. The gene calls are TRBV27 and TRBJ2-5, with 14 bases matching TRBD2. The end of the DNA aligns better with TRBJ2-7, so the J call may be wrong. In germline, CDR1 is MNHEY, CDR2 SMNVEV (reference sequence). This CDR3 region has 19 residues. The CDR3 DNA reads TGTGCCAGCAGTTTACAGATTCCGACTAGCGGGGGGGGATCCTACGAGCAGTACTTC. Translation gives CASSLQIPTSGGGSYEQYF.

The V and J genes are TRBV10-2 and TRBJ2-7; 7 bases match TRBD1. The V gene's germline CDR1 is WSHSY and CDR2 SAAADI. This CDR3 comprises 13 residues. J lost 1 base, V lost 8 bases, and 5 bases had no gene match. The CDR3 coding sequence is TGCGCCAGCCAGGGGACAGATTCCTACGAGCAGTACTTC. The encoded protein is CASQGTDSYEQYF.

The CDR3 DNA is TGTGCCAGCAGCTTGGACAGGAGGTACAATGAGCAGTTCTTC. As protein: CASSLDRRYNEQFF. The V call is TRBV7-8, the J call TRBJ2-1, with TRBD1 identical over 7 bases. The CDR3 runs 14 residues. Per the germline V gene, CDR1 is SGHVS and CDR2 is FQNEAQ. The V segment lost 3 bases and the J segment 4 bases; nucleotides outside the gene matches: 3.

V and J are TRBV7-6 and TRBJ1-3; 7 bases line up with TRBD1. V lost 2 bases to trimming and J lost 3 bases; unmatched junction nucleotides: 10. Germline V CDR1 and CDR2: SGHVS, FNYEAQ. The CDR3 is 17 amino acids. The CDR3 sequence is CASSLLTTGTDGNTIYF. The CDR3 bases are TGTGCCAGCAGCTTACTGACAACGGGGACAGATGGAAACACCATATATTTT.

As DNA, the CDR3 is TGTGCCAGCATCCTCTTTAGGGGGGGCTACACCTTC. As protein: CASILFRGGYTF. The chain employs TRBV7-2 and TRBJ1-2; maybe TRBD1 (6 bases). Germline V lookup: CDR1 SGHTA, CDR2 FQGNSA. Trimming took off 7 bases at V and 8 bases at J, with 14 bases between the two ends. This CDR3 comprises 12 residues.

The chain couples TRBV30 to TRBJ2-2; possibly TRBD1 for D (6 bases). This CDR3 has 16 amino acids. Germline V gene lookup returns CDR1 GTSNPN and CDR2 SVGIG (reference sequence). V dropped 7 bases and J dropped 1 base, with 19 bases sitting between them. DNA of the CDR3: TGTGCCTCTGACAGAGTGGGGGCCCTGAACACCGGGGAGCTGTTTTTT. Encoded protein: CASDRVGALNTGELFF.

The CDR3, as DNA: TGTGCCAGCAGTGAAGGAGGGCAGTCGGGGGAGACCCAGTACTTC. As protein: CASSEGGQSGETQYF. The chain recombines TRBV2 with TRBJ2-5, with D possibly TRBD2 on 5 matching bases. This CDR3 comprises 15 residues. V was clipped by 1 base and J by 5 bases, with 14 bases between them. From germline, CDR1 is SNHLY and CDR2 FYNNEI.

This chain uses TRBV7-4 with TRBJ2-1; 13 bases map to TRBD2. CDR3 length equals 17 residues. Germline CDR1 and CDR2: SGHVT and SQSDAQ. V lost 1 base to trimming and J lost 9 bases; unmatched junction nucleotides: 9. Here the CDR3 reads CASSLVSTSGGFSEQFF. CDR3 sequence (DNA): TGTGCCAGCAGCTTAGTTTCGACTAGCGGGGGGTTCAGTGAGCAGTTCTTC.

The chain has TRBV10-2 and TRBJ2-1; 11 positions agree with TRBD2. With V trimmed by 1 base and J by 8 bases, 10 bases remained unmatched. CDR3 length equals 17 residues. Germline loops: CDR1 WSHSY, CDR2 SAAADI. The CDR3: CASSELRTSGGFHEQFF. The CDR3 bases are TGCGCCAGCAGTGAGTTGCGTACTAGCGGGGGTTTCCATGAGCAGTTCTTC.

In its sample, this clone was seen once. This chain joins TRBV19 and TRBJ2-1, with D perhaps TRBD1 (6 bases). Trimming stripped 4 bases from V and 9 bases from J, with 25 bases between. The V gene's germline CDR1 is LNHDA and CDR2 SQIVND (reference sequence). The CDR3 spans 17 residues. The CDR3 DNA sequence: TGTGCCAGTAGTACCTCGGACAGTCCCCTTGGCGAAGGTGAGCAGTTCTTC. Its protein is CASSTSDSPLGEGEQFF.

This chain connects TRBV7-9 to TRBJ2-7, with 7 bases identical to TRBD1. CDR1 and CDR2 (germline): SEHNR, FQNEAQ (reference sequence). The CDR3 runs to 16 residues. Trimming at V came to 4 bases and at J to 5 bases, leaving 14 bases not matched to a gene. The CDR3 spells CASSSGRWDSQHEQYF. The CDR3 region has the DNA TGTGCCAGCAGCTCCGGCCGCTGGGACAGTCAACACGAGCAGTACTTC.

The CDR3 coding sequence is TGTGCCAGCAGCGTACAGGCTACCTTCTCCTACGAGCAGTACTTC. It yields the protein CASSVQATFSYEQYF. The rearrangement uses TRBV2 and TRBJ2-7; a weak D match, TRBD1 (5 bases). The CDR3 totals 15 residues. Trimming took 6 bases from V and 0 from J, leaving 15 bases between them. The germline gives CDR1 SNHLY, CDR2 FYNNEI.

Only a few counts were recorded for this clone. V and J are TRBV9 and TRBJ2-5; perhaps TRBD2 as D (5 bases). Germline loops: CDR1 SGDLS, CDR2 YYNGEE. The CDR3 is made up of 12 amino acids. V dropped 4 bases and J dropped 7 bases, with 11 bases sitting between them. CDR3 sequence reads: CASSSSEGTQYF. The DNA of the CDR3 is TGTGCCAGCAGCTCCTCAGAGGGGACCCAGTACTTC.

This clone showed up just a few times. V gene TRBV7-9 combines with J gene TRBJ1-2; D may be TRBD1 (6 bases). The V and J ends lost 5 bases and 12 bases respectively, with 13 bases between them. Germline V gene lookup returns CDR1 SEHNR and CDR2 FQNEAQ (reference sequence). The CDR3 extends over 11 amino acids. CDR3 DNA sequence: TGTGCCAGCAGCGCCGACAGGTGGGACACCTTC. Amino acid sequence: CASSADRWDTF.

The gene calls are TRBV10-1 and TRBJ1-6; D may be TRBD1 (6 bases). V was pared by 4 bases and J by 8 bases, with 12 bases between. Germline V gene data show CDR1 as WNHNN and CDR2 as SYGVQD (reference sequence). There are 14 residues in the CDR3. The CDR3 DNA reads TGCGCCAGCAGTGCGTCGCCAGGGGATTCACCCCTCCACTTT. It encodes CASSASPGDSPLHF.

The CDR3 sequence: CASSYPRGSMNTEAFF. The CDR3 region has the DNA TGTGCCAGCAGTTACCCTAGGGGGTCCATGAACACTGAAGCTTTCTTT. The chain recombines TRBV6-6 with TRBJ1-1; a possible D gene is TRBD1 (6 bases). The germline V gene has CDR1 MNHNY and CDR2 SVGAGI (reference sequence). V dropped 2 bases and J dropped 0 bases, with 13 bases sitting between them. The CDR3 runs 16 residues.

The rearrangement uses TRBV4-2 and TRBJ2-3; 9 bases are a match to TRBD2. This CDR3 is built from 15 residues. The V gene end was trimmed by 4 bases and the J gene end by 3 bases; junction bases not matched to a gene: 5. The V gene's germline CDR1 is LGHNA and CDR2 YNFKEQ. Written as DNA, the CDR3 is TGTGCCAGCAGCCCGAGCGGGGGGATGACAGATACGCAGTATTTT. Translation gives CASSPSGGMTDTQYF.

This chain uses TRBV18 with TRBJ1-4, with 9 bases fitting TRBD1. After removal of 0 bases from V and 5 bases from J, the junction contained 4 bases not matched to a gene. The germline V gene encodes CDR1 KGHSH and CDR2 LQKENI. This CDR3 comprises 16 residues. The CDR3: CASSPPSDRGNEKLFF. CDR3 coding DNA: TGTGCCAGCTCACCACCGTCGGACAGGGGAAATGAAAAACTGTTTTTT.

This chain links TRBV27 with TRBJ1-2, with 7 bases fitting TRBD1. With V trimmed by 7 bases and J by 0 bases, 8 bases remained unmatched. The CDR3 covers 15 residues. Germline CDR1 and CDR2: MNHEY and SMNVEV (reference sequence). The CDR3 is CASKGDRASNYGYTF. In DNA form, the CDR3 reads TGTGCCAGCAAGGGGGACAGAGCCTCTAACTATGGCTACACCTTC.

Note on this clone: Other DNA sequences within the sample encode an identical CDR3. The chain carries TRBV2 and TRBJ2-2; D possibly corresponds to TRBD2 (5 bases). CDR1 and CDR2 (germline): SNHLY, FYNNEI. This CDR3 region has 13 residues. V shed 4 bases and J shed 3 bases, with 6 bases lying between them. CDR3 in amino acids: CASSVGDTGELFF. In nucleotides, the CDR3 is TGTGCCAGCAGTGTCGGGGACACCGGGGAGCTGTTTTTT.

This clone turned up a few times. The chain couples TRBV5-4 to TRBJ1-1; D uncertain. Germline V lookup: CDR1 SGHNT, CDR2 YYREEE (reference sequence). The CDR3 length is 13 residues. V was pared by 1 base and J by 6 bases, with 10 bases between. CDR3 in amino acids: CASSLSGIAEAFF. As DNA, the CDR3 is TGTGCCAGCAGCTTGTCAGGTATCGCTGAAGCTTTCTTT.

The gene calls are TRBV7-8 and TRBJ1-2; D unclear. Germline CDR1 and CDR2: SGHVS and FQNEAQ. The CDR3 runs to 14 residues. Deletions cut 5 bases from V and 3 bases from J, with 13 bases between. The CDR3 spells CASSPTGSHYGYTF. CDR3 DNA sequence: TGTGCCAGCAGCCCTACCGGGAGTCACTATGGCTACACCTTC.